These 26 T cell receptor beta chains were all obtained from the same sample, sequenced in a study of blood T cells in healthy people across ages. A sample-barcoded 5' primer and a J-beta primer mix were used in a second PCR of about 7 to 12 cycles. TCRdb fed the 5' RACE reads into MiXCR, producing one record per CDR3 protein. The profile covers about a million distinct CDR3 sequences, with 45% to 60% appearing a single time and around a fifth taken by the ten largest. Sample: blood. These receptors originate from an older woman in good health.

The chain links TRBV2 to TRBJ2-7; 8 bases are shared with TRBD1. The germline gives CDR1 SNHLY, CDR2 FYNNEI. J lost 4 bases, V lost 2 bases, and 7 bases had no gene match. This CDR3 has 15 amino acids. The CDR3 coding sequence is TGTGCCAGCAGTGAATCGACAGGGGAAATTTACGAGCAGTACTTC. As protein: CASSESTGEIYEQYF.

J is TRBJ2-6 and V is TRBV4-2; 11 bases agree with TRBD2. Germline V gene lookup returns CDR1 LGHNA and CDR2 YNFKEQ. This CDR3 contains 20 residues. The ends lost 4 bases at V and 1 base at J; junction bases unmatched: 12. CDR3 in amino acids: CASSPPGLAGRRSGANVLTF. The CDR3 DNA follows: TGTGCCAGCAGCCCACCCGGACTAGCGGGTAGAAGATCTGGGGCCAACGTCCTGACTTTC.

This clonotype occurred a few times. The CDR3 sequence is CASSLSTGAGSRGYTF. The CDR3 coding sequence is TGTGCCAGCAGCCTATCGACGGGGGCAGGTAGTAGGGGCTACACCTTC. The chain is built from TRBV4-2 and TRBJ1-2, with D possibly TRBD1 on 6 matching bases. Germline CDR1 and CDR2: LGHNA and YNFKEQ. CDR3 size: 16 residues. The V and J ends lost 4 bases and 8 bases respectively, with 23 bases between them.

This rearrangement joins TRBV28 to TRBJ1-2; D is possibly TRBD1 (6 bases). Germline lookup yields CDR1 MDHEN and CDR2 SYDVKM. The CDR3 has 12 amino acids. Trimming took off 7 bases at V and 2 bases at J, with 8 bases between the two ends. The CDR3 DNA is TGTGCCAGCATGACAGGCAACTATGGCTACACCTTC. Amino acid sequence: CASMTGNYGYTF.

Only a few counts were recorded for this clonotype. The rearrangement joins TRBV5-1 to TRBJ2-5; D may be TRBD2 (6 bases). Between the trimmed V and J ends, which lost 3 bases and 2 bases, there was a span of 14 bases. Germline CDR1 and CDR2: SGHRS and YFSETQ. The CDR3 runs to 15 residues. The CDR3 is CASSWTGLEQETQYF. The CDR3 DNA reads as TGCGCCAGCAGCTGGACGGGACTTGAACAAGAGACCCAGTACTTC.

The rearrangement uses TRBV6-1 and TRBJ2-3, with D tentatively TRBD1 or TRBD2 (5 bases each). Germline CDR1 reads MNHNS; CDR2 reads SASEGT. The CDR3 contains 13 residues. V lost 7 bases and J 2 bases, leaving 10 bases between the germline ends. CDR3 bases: TGTGCCAGCAAACGAGGGGACACAGATACGCAGTATTTT. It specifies CASKRGDTDTQYF.

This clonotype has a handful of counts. CDR3 coding DNA: TGCAGCGTTGAAGGGGGCGCTTCGGATACGCAGTATTTT. This codes for CSVEGGASDTQYF. The gene calls are TRBV29-1 and TRBJ2-3, with D perhaps matching TRBD1 (5 bases). This CDR3 is 13 amino acids long. The germline V gene has CDR1 SQVTM and CDR2 ANQGSEA. Trimming cost V 1 base and J 6 bases, with 11 bases left between them.

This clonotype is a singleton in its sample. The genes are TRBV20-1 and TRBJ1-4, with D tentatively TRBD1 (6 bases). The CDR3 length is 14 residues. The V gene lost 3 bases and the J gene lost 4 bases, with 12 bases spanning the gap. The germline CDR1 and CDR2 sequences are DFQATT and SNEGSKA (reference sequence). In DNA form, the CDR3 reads TGCAGTGCTAGGGAGGGGACACATAATGAAAAACTGTTTTTT. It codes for CSAREGTHNEKLFF.

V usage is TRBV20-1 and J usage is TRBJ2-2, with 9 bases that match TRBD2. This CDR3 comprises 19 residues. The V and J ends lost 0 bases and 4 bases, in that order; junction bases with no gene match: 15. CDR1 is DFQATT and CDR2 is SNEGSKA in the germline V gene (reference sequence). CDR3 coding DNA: TGCAGTGCTAGAGATTCGGCGGGAGGGCCTTTCTTGCTCACCGGGGAGCTGTTTTTT. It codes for CSARDSAGGPFLLTGELFF.

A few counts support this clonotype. The CDR3 spells CASSQDPGGPEQYF. CDR3 sequence (DNA): TGCGCCAGCAGCCAAGATCCCGGAGGGCCCGAGCAGTACTTC. The chain joins TRBV4-3 to TRBJ2-7; tentative D call: TRBD2 (6 bases). The CDR3 has 14 residues. CDR1 and CDR2 from the germline V gene are LGHNA and YSLEER. Trimming stripped 0 bases from V and 6 bases from J, with 12 bases between.

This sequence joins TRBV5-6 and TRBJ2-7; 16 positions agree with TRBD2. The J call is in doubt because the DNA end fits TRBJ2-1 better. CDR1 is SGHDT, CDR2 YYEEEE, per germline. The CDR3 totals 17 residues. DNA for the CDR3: TGTGCCAGCAGCTTGGGGGGACTAGCGGGAGGGATCTATGAGCAGTTCTTC. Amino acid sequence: CASSLGGLAGGIYEQFF.

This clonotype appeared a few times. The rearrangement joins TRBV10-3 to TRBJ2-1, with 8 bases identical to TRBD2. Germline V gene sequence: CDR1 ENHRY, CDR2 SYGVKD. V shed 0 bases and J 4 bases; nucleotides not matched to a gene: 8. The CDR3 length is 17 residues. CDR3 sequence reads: CAISESGGTSVYNEQFF. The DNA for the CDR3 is TGTGCCATCAGTGAGTCGGGCGGGACTAGTGTGTACAATGAGCAGTTCTTC.

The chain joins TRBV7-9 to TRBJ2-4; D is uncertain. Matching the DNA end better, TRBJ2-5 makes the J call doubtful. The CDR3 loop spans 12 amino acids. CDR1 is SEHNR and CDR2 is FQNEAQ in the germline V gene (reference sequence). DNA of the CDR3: TGTGCCAGCAGCCAGGTATCGGGGACCCAGTACTTC. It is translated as CASSQVSGTQYF.

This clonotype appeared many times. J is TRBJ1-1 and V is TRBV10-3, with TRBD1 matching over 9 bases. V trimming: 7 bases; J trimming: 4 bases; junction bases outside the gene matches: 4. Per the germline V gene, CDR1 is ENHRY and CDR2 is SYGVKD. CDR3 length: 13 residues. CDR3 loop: CAITGQGFTEAFF. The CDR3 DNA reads TGTGCCATCACGGGACAGGGATTCACTGAAGCTTTCTTT.

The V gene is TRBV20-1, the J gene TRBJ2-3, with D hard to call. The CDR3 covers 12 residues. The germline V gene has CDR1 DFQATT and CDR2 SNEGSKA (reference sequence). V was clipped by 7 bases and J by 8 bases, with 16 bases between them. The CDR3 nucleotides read TGCAGTGGTAGGACCGACCCCGGTACGCAGTATTTT. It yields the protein CSGRTDPGTQYF.

The CDR3 here is CASRDPGQGYEQYF. The CDR3 DNA follows: TGTGCCAGCAGGGACCCGGGACAGGGTTACGAGCAGTACTTC. This sequence joins TRBV6-5 and TRBJ2-7; TRBD1 matches 9 bases. V lost 6 bases, J lost 4 bases, and 7 bases stayed unmatched. The CDR3 consists of 14 residues. In germline, CDR1 is MNHEY, CDR2 SVGAGI.

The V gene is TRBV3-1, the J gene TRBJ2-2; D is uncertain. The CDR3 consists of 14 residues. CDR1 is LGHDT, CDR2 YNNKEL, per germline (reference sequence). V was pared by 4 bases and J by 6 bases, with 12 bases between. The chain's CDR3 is CASSLQAGPGELFF. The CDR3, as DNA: TGTGCCAGCAGCCTCCAAGCTGGGCCCGGGGAGCTGTTTTTT.

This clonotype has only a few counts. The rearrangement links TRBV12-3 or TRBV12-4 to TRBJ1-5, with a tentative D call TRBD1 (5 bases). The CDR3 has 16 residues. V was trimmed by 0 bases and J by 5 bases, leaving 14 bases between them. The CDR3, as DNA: TGTGCCAGCAGTTTAGCCGACAGAAGCCCCCATCAGCCCCAGCATTTT. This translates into CASSLADRSPHQPQHF.

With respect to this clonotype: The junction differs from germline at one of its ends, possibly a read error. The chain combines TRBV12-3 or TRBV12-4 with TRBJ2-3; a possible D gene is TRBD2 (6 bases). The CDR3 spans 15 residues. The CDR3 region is CASSLAGGSTDAQYF. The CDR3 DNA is TGTGCCAGCAGTTTAGCGGGGGGAAGCACAGATGCGCAGTATTTT.

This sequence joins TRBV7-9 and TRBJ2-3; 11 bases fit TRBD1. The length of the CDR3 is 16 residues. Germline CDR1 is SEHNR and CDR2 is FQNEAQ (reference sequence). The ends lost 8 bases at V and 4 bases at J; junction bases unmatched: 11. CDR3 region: CASAARGQGDADTQYF. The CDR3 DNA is TGTGCCAGCGCCGCCAGGGGACAGGGGGACGCAGATACGCAGTATTTT. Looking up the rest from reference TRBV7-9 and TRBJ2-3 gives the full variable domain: DTGVSQNPRHKITKRGQNVTFRCDPISEHNRLYWYRQTLGQGPEFLTYFQNEAQLEKSRLLSDRFSAERPKGSFSTLEIQRTEQGDSAMYLCASAARGQGDADTQYFGPGTRLTVL.

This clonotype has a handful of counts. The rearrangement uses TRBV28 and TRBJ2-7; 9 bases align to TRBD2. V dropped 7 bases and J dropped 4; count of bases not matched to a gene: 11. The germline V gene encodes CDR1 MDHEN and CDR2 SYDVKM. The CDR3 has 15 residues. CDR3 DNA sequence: TGTGCCAGCAAGTGGGCGGGAGGGCAGTTGTACGAGCAGTACTTC. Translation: CASKWAGGQLYEQYF.

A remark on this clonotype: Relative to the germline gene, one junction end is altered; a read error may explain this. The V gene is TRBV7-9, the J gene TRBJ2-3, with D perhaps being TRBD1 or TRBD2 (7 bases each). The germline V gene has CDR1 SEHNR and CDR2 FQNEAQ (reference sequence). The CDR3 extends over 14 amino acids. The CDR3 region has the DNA TGTGCCAGCAGCCGGGGAGGGGGCACAGATACGCGGTATTTT. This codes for CASSRGGGTDTRYF.

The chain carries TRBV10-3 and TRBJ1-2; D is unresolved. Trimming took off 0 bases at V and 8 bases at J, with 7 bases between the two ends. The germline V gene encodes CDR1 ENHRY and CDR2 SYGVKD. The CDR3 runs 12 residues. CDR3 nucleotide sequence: TGTGCCATCAGTGAGTCAGTGGAAGGCTACACCTTC. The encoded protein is CAISESVEGYTF.

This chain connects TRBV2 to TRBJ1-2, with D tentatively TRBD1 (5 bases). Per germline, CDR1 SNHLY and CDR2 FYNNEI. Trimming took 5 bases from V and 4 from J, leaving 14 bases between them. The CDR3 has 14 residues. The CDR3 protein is CASSPAGRSYGYTF. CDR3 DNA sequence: TGTGCCAGCAGTCCCGCAGGGCGAAGCTATGGCTACACCTTC. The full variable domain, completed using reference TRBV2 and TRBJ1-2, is EPEVTQTPSHQVTQMGQEVILRCVPISNHLYFYWYRQILGQKVEFLVSFYNNEISEKSEIFDDQFSVERPDGSNFTLKIRSTKLEDSAMYFCASSPAGRSYGYTFGSGTRLTVV.

In DNA form, the CDR3 reads TGTGCCAGCAGTTTCGAGAGCACAGATACGCAGTATTTT. This encodes CASSFESTDTQYF. The chain carries TRBV12-3 or TRBV12-4 and TRBJ2-3; D not certain. Trimming pared 3 bases from V and 0 bases from J, leaving 4 bases between. The CDR3 is made up of 13 amino acids.

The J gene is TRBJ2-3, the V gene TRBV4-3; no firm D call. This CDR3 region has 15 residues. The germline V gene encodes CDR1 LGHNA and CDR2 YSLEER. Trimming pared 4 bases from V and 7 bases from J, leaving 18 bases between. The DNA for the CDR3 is TGCGCCAGCAGCCGGGCTGGAACTAACGATCATACGCAGTATTTT. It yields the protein CASSRAGTNDHTQYF.